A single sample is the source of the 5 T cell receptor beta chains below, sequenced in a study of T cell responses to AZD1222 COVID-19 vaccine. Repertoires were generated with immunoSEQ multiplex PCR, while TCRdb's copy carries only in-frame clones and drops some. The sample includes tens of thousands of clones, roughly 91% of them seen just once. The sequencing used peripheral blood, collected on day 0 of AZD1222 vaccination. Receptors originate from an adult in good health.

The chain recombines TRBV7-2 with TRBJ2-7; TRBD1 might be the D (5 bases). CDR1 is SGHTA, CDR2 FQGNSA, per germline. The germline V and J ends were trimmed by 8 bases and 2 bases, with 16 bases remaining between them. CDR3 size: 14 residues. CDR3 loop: CASSRQPFPYEQYF. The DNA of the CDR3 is TGTGCCAGCTCGAGACAGCCATTCCCCTACGAGCAGTACTTC.

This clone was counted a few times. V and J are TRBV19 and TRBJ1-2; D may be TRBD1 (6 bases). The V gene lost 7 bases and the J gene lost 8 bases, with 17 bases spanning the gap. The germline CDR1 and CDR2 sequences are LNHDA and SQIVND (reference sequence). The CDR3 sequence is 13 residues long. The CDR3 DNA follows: TGTGCCAGTACCCCCAGGACAGAGTTCGGCTACACCTTC. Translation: CASTPRTEFGYTF.

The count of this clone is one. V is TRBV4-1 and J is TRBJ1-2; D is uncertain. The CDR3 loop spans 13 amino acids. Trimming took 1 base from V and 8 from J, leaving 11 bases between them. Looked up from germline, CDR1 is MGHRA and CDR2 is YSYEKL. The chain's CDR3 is CASSQVIAGGYTF. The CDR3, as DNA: TGCGCCAGCAGCCAAGTCATTGCGGGCGGCTACACCTTC.

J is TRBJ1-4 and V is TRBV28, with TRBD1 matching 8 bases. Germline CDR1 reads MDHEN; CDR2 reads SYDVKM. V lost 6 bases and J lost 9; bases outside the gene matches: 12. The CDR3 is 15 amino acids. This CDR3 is CASSLGGTGSQKLFF. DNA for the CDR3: TGTGCCAGCAGCCTGGGCGGGACAGGCTCACAAAAACTGTTTTTT. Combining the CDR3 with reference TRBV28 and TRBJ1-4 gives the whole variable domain DVKVTQSSRYLVKRTGEKVFLECVQDMDHENMFWYRQDPGLGLRLIYFSYDVKMKEKGDIPEGYSVSREKKERFSLILESASTNQTSMYLCASSLGGTGSQKLFFGSGTQLSVL.

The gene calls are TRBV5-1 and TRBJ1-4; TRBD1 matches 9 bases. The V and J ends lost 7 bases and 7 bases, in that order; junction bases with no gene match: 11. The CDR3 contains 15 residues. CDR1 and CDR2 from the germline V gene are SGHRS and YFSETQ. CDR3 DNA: TGCGCCAGCGGATTACAGGGGGCAGGGGGTGAAAAACTGTTTTTT. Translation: CASGLQGAGGEKLFF.